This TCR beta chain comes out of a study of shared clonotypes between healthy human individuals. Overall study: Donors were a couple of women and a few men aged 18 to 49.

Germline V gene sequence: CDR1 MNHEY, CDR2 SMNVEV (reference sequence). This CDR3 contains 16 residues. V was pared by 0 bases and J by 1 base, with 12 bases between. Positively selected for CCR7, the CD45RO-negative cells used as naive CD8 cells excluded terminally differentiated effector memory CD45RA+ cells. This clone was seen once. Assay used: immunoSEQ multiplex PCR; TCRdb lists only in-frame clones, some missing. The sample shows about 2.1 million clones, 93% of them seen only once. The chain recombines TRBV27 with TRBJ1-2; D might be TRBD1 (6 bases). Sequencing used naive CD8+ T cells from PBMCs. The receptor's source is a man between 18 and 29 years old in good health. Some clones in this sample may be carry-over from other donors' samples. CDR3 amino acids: CASSLSSGQSNYGYTF. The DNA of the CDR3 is TGTGCCAGCAGTTTATCGTCCGGACAGAGTAACTATGGCTACACCTTC.